This T cell receptor (beta chain) was identified during a study of response to subunit inactivated influenza vaccine. Deletions cut 2 bases from V and 0 bases from J, with 9 bases between. Germline V CDR1 and CDR2: SGHRS, YFSETQ. The CDR3 contains 16 residues. TCRdb ran MiXCR on the RT-PCR reads and lists one entry per CDR3 protein. The data show about 780,000 distinct CDR3 sequences, with 15% to 20% seen just once and 9.5% to 13% held by the top ten. This clonotype was detected only a few times. Its antigen is as yet unknown. Findings and limits, study-wide: Each seasonal flu vaccination may recruit only limited new T cells, authors suggested.

The V call is TRBV5-1, the J call TRBJ2-6; possible D gene TRBD1, 5 bases. Source: PBMCs from blood, taken roughly 5 days after vaccination. This TCR was recovered from a man aged 50-60 years who received an inactivated influenza vaccine. CDR3 bases: TGCGCCAGCAGCTTCACAGGCAACTCTGGGGCCAACGTCCTGACTTTC. Translation gives CASSFTGNSGANVLTF. Full variable domain (missing parts from reference TRBV5-1 and TRBJ2-6): KAGVTQTPRYLIKTRGQQVTLSCSPISGHRSVSWYQQTPGQGLQFLFEYFSETQRNKGNFPGRFSGRQFSNSRSEMNVSTLELGDSALYLCASSFTGNSGANVLTFGAGSRLTVL.